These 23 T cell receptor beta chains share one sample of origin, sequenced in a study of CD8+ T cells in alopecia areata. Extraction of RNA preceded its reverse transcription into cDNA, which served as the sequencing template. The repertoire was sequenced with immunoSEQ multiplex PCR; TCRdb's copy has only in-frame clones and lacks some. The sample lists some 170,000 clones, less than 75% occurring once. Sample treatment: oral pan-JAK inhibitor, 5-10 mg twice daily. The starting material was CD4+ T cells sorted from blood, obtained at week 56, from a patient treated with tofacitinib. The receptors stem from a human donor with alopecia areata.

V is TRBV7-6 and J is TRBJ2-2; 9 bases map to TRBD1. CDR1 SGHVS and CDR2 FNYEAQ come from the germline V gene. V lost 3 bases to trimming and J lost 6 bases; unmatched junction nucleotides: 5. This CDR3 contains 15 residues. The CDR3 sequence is CASSFGTGFAGELFF. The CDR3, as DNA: TGTGCCAGCAGCTTTGGGACAGGGTTTGCCGGGGAGCTGTTTTTT.

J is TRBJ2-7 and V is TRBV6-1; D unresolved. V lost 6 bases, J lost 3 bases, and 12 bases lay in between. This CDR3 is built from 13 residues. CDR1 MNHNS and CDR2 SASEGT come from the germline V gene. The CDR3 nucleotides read TGTGCCAGCAGGGTGCTGGGGAACTACGAGCAGTACTTC. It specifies CASRVLGNYEQYF.

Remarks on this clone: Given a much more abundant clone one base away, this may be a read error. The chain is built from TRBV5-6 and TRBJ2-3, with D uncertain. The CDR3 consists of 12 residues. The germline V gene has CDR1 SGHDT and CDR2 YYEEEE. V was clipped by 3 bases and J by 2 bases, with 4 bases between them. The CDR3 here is CASSSTTDTQYF. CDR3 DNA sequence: TGTGCCAGCAGCTCGACCACAGATACGCAGTATTTT.

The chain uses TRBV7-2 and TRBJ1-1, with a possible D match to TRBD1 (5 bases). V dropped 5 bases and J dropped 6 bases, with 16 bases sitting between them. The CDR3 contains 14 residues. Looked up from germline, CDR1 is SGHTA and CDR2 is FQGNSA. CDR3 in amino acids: CASSGTGWASEAFF. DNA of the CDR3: TGTGCCAGCAGCGGTACAGGTTGGGCTTCTGAAGCTTTCTTT. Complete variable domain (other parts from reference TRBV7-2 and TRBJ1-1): GAGVSQSPSNKVTEKGKDVELRCDPISGHTALYWYRQSLGQGLEFLIYFQGNSAPDKSGLPSDRFSAERTGGSVSTLTIQRTQQEDSAVYLCASSGTGWASEAFFGQGTRLTVV.

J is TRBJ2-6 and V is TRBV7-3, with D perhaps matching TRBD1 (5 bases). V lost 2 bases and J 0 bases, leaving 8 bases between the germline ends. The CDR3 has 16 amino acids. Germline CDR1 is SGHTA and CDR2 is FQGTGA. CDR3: CASSLQGTSGANVLTF. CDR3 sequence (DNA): TGTGCCAGCAGCTTACAGGGAACCTCTGGGGCCAACGTCCTGACTTTC. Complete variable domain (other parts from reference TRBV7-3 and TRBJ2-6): GAGVSQTPSNKVTEKGKYVELRCDPISGHTALYWYRQSLGQGPEFLIYFQGTGAADDSGLPNDRFFAVRPEGSVSTLKIQRTERGDSAVYLCASSLQGTSGANVLTFGAGSRLTVL.

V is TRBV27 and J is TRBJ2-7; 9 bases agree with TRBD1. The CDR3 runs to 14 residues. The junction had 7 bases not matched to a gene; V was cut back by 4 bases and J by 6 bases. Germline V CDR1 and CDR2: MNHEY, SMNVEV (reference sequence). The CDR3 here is CASSSPGTGREQYF. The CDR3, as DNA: TGTGCCAGCAGTTCCCCCGGGACAGGGCGCGAGCAGTACTTC.

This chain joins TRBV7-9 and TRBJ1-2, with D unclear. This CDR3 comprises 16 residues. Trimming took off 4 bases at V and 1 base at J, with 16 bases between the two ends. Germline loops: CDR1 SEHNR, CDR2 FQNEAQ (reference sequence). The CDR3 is CASSSIRDRNNYGYTF. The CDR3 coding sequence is TGTGCCAGCAGCTCGATCCGGGATCGGAATAACTATGGCTACACCTTC.

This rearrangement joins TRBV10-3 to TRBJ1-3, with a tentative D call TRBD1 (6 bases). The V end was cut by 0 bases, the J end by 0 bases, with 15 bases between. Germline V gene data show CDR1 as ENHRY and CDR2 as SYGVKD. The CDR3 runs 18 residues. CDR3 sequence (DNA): TGTGCCATCAGTGAGTCGAAAGACAGGTTGTACTCTGGAAACACCATATATTTT. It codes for CAISESKDRLYSGNTIYF.

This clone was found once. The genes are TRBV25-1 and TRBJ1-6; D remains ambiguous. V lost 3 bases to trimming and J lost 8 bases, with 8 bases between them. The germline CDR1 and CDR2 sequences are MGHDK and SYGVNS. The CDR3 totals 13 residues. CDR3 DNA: TGTGCCAGCAGTGACCAAGGTTATTCACCCCTCCACTTT. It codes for CASSDQGYSPLHF. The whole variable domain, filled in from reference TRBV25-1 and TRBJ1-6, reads EADIYQTPRYLVIGTGKKITLECSQTMGHDKMYWYQQDPGMELHLIHYSYGVNSTEKGDLSSESTVSRIRTEHFPLTLESARPSHTSQYLCASSDQGYSPLHFGNGTRLTVT.

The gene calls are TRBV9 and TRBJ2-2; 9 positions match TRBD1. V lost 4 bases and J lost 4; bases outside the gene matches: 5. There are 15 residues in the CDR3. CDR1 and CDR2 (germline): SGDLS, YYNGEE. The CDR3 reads CASSQGTGTTGELFF. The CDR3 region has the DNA TGTGCCAGCAGCCAGGGGACAGGGACCACCGGGGAGCTGTTTTTT.

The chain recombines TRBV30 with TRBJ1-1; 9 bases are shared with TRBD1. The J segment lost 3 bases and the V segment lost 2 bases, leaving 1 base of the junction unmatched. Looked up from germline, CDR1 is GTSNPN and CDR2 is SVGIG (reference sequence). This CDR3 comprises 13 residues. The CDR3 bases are TGTGCCTGGAGTCGGGACAGGGACACTGAAGCTTTCTTT. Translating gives CAWSRDRDTEAFF.

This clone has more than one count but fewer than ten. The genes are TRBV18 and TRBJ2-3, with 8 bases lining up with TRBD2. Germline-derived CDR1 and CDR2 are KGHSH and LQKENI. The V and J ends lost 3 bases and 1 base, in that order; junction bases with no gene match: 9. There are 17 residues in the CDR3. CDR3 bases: TGTGCCAGCTCACCCAACGGGGGGACTAGTGGCACAGATACGCAGTATTTT. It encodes CASSPNGGTSGTDTQYF.

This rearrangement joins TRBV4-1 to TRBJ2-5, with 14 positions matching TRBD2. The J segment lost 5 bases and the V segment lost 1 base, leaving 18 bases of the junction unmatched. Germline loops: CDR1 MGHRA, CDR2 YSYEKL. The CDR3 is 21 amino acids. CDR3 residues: CASSQGLLGGLAGGPVETQYF. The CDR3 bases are TGCGCCAGCAGCCAAGGGCTTCTAGGAGGACTAGCGGGGGGCCCCGTTGAGACCCAGTACTTC.

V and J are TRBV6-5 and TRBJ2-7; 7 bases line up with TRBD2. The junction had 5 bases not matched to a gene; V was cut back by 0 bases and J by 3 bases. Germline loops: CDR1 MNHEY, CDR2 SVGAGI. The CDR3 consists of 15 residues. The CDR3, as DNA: TGTGCCAGCAGTTACTCTTGGCGGGGGAACTACGAGCAGTACTTC. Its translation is CASSYSWRGNYEQYF.

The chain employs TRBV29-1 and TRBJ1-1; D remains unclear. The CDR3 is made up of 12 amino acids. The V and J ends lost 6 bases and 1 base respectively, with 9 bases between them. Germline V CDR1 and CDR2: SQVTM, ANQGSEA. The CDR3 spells CSVPTANTEAFF. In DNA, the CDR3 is TGCAGCGTCCCGACGGCGAACACTGAAGCTTTCTTT.

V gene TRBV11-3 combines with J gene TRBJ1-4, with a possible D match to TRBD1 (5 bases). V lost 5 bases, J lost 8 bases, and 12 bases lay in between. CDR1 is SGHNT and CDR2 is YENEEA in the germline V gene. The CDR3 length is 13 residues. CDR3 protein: CASSAGTMEKLFF. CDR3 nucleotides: TGTGCCAGCAGCGCTGGGACCATGGAAAAACTGTTTTTT.

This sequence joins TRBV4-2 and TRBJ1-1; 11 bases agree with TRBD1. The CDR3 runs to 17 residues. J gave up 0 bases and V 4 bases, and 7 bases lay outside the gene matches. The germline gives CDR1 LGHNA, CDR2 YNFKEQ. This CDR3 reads CASSRGQGANVNTEAFF. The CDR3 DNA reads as TGTGCCAGCAGCCGCGGACAGGGGGCGAATGTGAACACTGAAGCTTTCTTT.

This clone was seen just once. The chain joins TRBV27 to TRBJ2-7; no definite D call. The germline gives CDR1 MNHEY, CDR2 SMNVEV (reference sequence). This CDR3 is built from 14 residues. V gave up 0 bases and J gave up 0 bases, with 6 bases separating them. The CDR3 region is CASSLSWRSYEQYF. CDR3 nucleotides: TGTGCCAGCAGTTTATCTTGGCGCTCCTACGAGCAGTACTTC.

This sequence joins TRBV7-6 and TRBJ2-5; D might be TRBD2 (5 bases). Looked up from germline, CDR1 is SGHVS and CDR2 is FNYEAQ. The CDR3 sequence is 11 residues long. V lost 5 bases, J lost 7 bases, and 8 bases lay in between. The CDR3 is CASSEAATQYF. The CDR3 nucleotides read TGTGCCAGCAGCGAAGCGGCGACCCAGTACTTC.

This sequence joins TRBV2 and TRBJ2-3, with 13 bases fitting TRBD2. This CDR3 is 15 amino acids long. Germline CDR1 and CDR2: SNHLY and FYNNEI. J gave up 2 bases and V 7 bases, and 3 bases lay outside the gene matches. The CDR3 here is CASTGLAGLTDTQYF. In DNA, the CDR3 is TGTGCCAGCACGGGACTAGCGGGGCTCACAGATACGCAGTATTTT. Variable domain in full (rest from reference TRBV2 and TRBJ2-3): EPEVTQTPSHQVTQMGQEVILRCVPISNHLYFYWYRQILGQKVEFLVSFYNNEISEKSEIFDDQFSVERPDGSNFTLKIRSTKLEDSAMYFCASTGLAGLTDTQYFGPGTRLTVL.

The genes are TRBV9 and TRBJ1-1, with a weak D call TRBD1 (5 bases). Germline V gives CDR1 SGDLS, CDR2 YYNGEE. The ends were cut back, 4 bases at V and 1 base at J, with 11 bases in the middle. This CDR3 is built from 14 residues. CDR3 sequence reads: CASSPPGGNTEAFF. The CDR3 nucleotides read TGTGCCAGCAGCCCCCCCGGGGGGAACACTGAAGCTTTCTTT.

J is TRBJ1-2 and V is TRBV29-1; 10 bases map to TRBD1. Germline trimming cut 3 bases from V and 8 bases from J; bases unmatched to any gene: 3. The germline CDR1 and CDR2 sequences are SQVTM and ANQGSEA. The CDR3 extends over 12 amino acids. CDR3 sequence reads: CSVDGTGDGYTF. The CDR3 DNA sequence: TGCAGCGTTGATGGGACAGGGGACGGCTACACCTTC.

The CDR3 sequence: CASYRDPNEQYF. The CDR3 bases are TGTGCCAGCTACCGGGACCCTAACGAGCAGTACTTC. The rearrangement uses TRBV14 and TRBJ2-7; possibly TRBD1 or TRBD2 for D (5 bases each). Germline V gives CDR1 SGHDN, CDR2 FVKESK. Deletions cut 8 bases from V and 5 bases from J, with 13 bases between. CDR3 length: 12 amino acids.